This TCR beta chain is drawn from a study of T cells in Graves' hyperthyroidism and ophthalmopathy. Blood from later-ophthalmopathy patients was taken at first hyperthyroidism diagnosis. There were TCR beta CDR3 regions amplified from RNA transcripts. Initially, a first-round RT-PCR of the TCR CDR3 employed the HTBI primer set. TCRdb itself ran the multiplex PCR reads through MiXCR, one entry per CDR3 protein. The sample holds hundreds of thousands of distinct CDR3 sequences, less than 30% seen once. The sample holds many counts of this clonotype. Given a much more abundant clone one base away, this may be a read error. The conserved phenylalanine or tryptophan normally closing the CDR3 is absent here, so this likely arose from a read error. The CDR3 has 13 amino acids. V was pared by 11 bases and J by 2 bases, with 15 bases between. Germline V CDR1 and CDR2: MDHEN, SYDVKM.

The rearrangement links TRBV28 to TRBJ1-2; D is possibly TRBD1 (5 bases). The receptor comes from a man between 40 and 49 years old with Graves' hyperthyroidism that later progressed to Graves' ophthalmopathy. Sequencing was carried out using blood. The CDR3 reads CAHSTGPNYGYTL. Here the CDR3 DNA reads TGTGCCCACTCGACGGGACCCAACTATGGCTACACCCTC.